The 23 T cell receptor beta chains below come from one sample, sequenced in a study of long-term antiretroviral therapy in people with HIV. With survey level as its setting, the immunoSEQ assay was v3.0. Only in-frame clones appear in the TCRdb table, and some are missing; sequencing was by immunoSEQ multiplex PCR. The sample contains about 38,000 clones, 80% to 85% of which appear only once. The specimen was unsorted PBMCs, collected 1.5 years after starting antiretroviral therapy. The receptors derive from a man younger than 35 with HIV.

The chain recombines TRBV5-1 with TRBJ2-7; D not certain. The V gene's germline CDR1 is SGHRS and CDR2 YFSETQ. V lost 4 bases to trimming and J lost 5 bases, with 19 bases between them. The CDR3 runs 15 residues. The CDR3 loop reads CASSPSQVRRDEQYF. In nucleotides, the CDR3 is TGCGCCAGCAGCCCCTCTCAGGTCCGACGGGACGAGCAGTACTTC. Based on the CDR3 plus reference TRBV5-1 and TRBJ2-7, the full variable domain is KAGVTQTPRYLIKTRGQQVTLSCSPISGHRSVSWYQQTPGQGLQFLFEYFSETQRNKGNFPGRFSGRQFSNSRSEMNVSTLELGDSALYLCASSPSQVRRDEQYFGPGTRLTVT.

V and J are TRBV6-5 and TRBJ2-7; possible D gene TRBD1, 5 bases. CDR1 and CDR2 (germline): MNHEY, SVGAGI. This CDR3 region has 14 residues. The V gene lost 3 bases and the J gene lost 6 bases, with 15 bases spanning the gap. The CDR3: CASSYSSGSSEQYF. The CDR3 region has the DNA TGTGCCAGCAGTTATTCATCAGGGTCGAGCGAGCAGTACTTC.

This chain connects TRBV28 to TRBJ2-3, with 7 bases lining up with TRBD2. The CDR3 is 17 residues long. V lost 4 bases and J lost 4; bases outside the gene matches: 14. Germline V gives CDR1 MDHEN, CDR2 SYDVKM. CDR3 in DNA: TGTGCCAGCAGTTCTAACCTGGGGCGGGAGCAAGCAGATACGCAGTATTTT. Translation gives CASSSNLGREQADTQYF.

The chain has TRBV4-1 and TRBJ2-7; 10 bases align to TRBD1. This CDR3 is built from 15 residues. The germline V gene encodes CDR1 MGHRA and CDR2 YSYEKL. V lost 6 bases to trimming and J lost 2 bases; unmatched junction nucleotides: 7. CDR3 in amino acids: CASSPTGGMTYEQYF. In DNA form, the CDR3 reads TGCGCCAGCAGTCCGACAGGGGGCATGACCTACGAGCAGTACTTC.

A single count supports this clone. The chain carries TRBV7-8 and TRBJ1-4; D may be TRBD1 (5 bases). V was trimmed by 8 bases and J by 7 bases, leaving 11 bases between them. The CDR3 covers 12 residues. Germline V gene data show CDR1 as SGHVS and CDR2 as FQNEAQ. The CDR3 reads CASSLGAEKLFF. The CDR3 nucleotides are TGTGCCAGCTCCCTAGGGGCTGAAAAACTGTTTTTT.

The chain has TRBV2 and TRBJ2-7, with a weak D call TRBD2 (6 bases). Deletions cut 7 bases from V and 3 bases from J, with 16 bases between. The CDR3 length is 14 residues. Germline V lookup: CDR1 SNHLY, CDR2 FYNNEI. For the CDR3, the DNA is TGTGCCAGCAACGGGCGGGAACACGACTACGAGCAGTACTTC. Its protein product is CASNGREHDYEQYF.

The gene calls are TRBV9 and TRBJ2-6; D is tentatively TRBD1 or TRBD2 (7 bases each). Germline V gene data show CDR1 as SGDLS and CDR2 as YYNGEE. CDR3 size: 20 residues. V gave up 2 bases and J gave up 1 base, with 22 bases separating them. The CDR3 sequence: CASSVNAGAGGLSGANVLTF. The CDR3, as DNA: TGTGCCAGCAGCGTTAATGCGGGGGCAGGGGGGTTATCTGGGGCCAACGTCCTGACTTTC.

The rearrangement links TRBV6-6 to TRBJ2-7; D not resolved. There are 14 residues in the CDR3. V lost 2 bases and J lost 2, with 10 bases in between. CDR1 and CDR2 (germline): MNHNY, SVGAGI (reference sequence). CDR3 nucleotides: TGTGCCAGCAGTTACCCCGGACGACCCTACGAGCAGTACTTC. The encoded protein is CASSYPGRPYEQYF.

V is TRBV11-2 and J is TRBJ2-1, with TRBD2 as a possible D gene (5 bases). V was pared by 5 bases and J by 9 bases, with 11 bases between. The CDR3 loop spans 12 amino acids. Germline lookup yields CDR1 SGHAT and CDR2 FQNNGV. Here the CDR3 DNA reads TGTGCCAGCAGCCGAGGGTTCGGTGAGCAGTTCTTC. It specifies CASSRGFGEQFF.

CDR3 sequence reads: CAYDSGGAAFF. The CDR3 coding sequence is TGTGCCTACGATTCAGGGGGTGCAGCTTTCTTT. The chain joins TRBV30 to TRBJ1-1; the match to TRBD1 covers 7 bases. V was clipped by 7 bases and J by 10 bases; unmatched bases: 9. There are 11 residues in the CDR3. Germline-derived CDR1 and CDR2 are GTSNPN and SVGIG (reference sequence).

The chain carries TRBV27 and TRBJ2-2; unclear D gene. Germline values: CDR1 MNHEY, CDR2 SMNVEV (reference sequence). V was clipped by 3 bases and J by 4 bases, with 3 bases between them. CDR3 size: 12 residues. CDR3 protein: CASSFTTGELFF. In DNA, the CDR3 is TGTGCCAGCAGTTTTACCACCGGGGAGCTGTTTTTT.

DNA for the CDR3: TGTGCCAGCAGTGATTGGGGTGTCGGGACCCAGTACTTC. It encodes CASSDWGVGTQYF. The rearrangement links TRBV2 to TRBJ2-5; no clear D gene. The length of the CDR3 is 13 residues. Germline loops: CDR1 SNHLY, CDR2 FYNNEI. Trimming shortened V by 3 bases and J by 7 bases, and 12 bases separated the two germline ends.

The gene calls are TRBV4-3 and TRBJ1-5; the D is unclear. The CDR3 runs 15 residues. Trimming removed 3 bases at V and 6 bases at J, with 15 bases between. Per the germline V gene, CDR1 is LGHNA and CDR2 is YSLEER. CDR3 coding DNA: TGCGCCAGCAGCCACAGCCAAGCTAACGGTCAGCCCCAGCATTTT. This encodes CASSHSQANGQPQHF.

This clone was observed a few times. CDR3 residues: CASSEGGQPQHF. The CDR3 bases are TGTGCCAGCAGCGAAGGGGGTCAGCCCCAGCATTTT. This rearrangement joins TRBV5-6 to TRBJ1-5, with a tentative D call TRBD1 (6 bases). Germline V CDR1 and CDR2: SGHDT, YYEEEE. Deletions cut 4 bases from V and 6 bases from J, with 8 bases between. The CDR3 runs 12 residues.

This chain connects TRBV4-2 to TRBJ1-1; D not certain. Germline V gene sequence: CDR1 LGHNA, CDR2 YNFKEQ. The length of the CDR3 is 14 residues. V lost 1 base to trimming and J lost 2 bases, with 8 bases between them. CDR3 DNA sequence: TGTGCCAGCAGCCAAGGAGTTGCAAACACTGAAGCTTTCTTT. Its protein is CASSQGVANTEAFF.

V and J are TRBV4-3 and TRBJ2-7, with TRBD1 as a possible D gene (5 bases). V was shortened by 1 base and J by 1 base, with 11 bases between the two germline ends. This CDR3 is built from 15 residues. Germline CDR1 LGHNA, CDR2 YSLEER. CDR3 DNA sequence: TGCGCCAGCAGCCAAGGTCGTCAGGGATCCTACGAGCAGTACTTC. As protein: CASSQGRQGSYEQYF.

V gene TRBV28 combines with J gene TRBJ2-7; possibly TRBD1 for D (5 bases). The CDR3 sequence is 14 residues long. The V gene lost 6 bases and the J gene lost 3 bases, with 15 bases spanning the gap. Germline values: CDR1 MDHEN, CDR2 SYDVKM. The DNA for the CDR3 is TGTGCCAGCAGGTTCTTTGACAGCAACTACGAGCAGTACTTC. This translates into CASRFFDSNYEQYF.

This rearrangement joins TRBV13 to TRBJ2-6; D remains unclear. The V and J ends lost 1 base and 0 bases respectively, with 10 bases between them. Germline V CDR1 and CDR2: PRHDT, FYEKMQ (reference sequence). This CDR3 contains 17 residues. The CDR3 nucleotides read TGTGCCAGCAGCTTAGTGGGCGGAGCCTCTGGGGCCAACGTCCTGACTTTC. Protein product: CASSLVGGASGANVLTF. The complete variable domain, with remaining parts taken from reference TRBV13 and TRBJ2-6, reads AAGVIQSPRHLIKEKRETATLKCYPIPRHDTVYWYQQGPGQDPQFLISFYEKMQSDKGSIPDRFSAQQFSDYHSELNMSSLELGDSALYFCASSLVGGASGANVLTFGAGSRLTVL.

The rearrangement uses TRBV27 and TRBJ2-1; D is perhaps TRBD1 or TRBD2 (6 bases each). Germline loops: CDR1 MNHEY, CDR2 SMNVEV (reference sequence). V lost 3 bases to trimming and J lost 6 bases, with 21 bases between them. The length of the CDR3 is 17 residues. The chain's CDR3 is CASSLQGRPLWGNEQFF. The CDR3 DNA is TGTGCCAGCAGTTTGCAGGGGAGGCCTTTGTGGGGCAATGAGCAGTTCTTC.

The gene calls are TRBV6-5 and TRBJ1-2; tentatively, D is TRBD1 (6 bases). The V end was cut by 11 bases, the J end by 6 bases, with 22 bases between. Germline lookup yields CDR1 MNHEY and CDR2 SVGAGI. The CDR3 sequence is 14 residues long. This CDR3 is CAAALGRGFNGYTF. The CDR3 coding sequence is TGTGCCGCAGCATTGGGCAGGGGATTTAATGGCTACACCTTC.

The gene calls are TRBV6-6 and TRBJ1-1; 8 bases fit TRBD1. The CDR3 sequence is 13 residues long. The germline CDR1 and CDR2 sequences are MNHNY and SVGAGI (reference sequence). V gave up 6 bases and J gave up 7 bases; unmatched junction bases: 7. The CDR3 spells CASSSHTGGEAFF. The CDR3 DNA sequence: TGTGCCAGCAGCAGCCATACAGGGGGTGAAGCTTTCTTT.

This clone was picked up a small number of times. The V and J genes are TRBV7-3 and TRBJ1-2; D may be TRBD1 (5 bases). Germline V gene sequence: CDR1 SGHTA, CDR2 FQGTGA. Trimming pared 5 bases from V and 8 bases from J, leaving 18 bases between. The CDR3 is made up of 14 amino acids. CDR3 amino acids: CASSPAGEEEGYTF. The CDR3 coding sequence is TGTGCCAGCAGCCCCGCGGGGGAAGAAGAGGGCTACACCTTC.

The rearrangement uses TRBV4-3 and TRBJ1-1; a weak D match, TRBD1 (5 bases). The CDR3 is 15 amino acids. Germline V gene sequence: CDR1 LGHNA, CDR2 YSLEER. V was cut by 0 bases and J by 7 bases, with 15 bases left in between. CDR3 residues: CASSQDPGLEFEAFF. CDR3 coding DNA: TGCGCCAGCAGCCAAGATCCAGGGTTGGAATTTGAAGCTTTCTTT.